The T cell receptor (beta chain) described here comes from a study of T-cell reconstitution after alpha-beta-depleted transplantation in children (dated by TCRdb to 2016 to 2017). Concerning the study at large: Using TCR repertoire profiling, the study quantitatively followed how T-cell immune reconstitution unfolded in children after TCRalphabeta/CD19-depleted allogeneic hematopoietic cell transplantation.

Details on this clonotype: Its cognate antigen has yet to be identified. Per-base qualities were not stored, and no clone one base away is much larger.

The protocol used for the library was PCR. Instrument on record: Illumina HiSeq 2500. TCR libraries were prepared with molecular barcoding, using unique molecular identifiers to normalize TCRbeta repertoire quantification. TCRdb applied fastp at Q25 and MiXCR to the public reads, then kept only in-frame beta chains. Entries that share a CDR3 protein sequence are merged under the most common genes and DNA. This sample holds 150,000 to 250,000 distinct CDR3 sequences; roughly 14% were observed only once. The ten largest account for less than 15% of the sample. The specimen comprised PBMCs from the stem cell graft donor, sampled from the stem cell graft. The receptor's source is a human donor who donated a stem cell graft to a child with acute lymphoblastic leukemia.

The CDR3 protein: CASSWGLATDTQYF. The DNA sequence is given as TGTGCCAGCAGTTGGGGACTGGCCACAGATACGCAGTATTTT. The chain links TRBV2 with TRBJ2-3; D gene: possibly TRBD2, on 6 matching bases. According to the germline V gene, CDR1 reads SNHLY and CDR2 reads FYNNEI. Measured from the cysteine to the phenylalanine, the CDR3 is 14 residues long. Just CDR3 DNA is preserved here, 42 bases in frame from base 1. The germline ends are 11 bases apart after V is trimmed by 5 bases and J by 2 bases.